The 28 T cell receptor beta chains listed next were all sequenced from one sample in a study of blood T cell repertoires in COVID-19. The method was immunoSEQ multiplex PCR; TCRdb's version includes in-frame clones alone and lacks a portion of them. This sample has around 190,000 clones, with around 83% found just once. The sample comprised peripheral blood. Source of these receptors: a woman in her sixties with acute or convalescent COVID-19.

This clone was seen a single time. The chain recombines TRBV10-3 with TRBJ1-1; D gene unclear. Trimming took 1 base from V and 4 from J, leaving 10 bases between them. Germline CDR1 reads ENHRY; CDR2 reads SYGVKD. The CDR3 is 14 residues long. The CDR3 DNA reads as TGTGCCATCAGTGAGTTGGTAACTAGCACTGAAGCTTTCTTT. Its protein product is CAISELVTSTEAFF.

This clone came up a few times. The V and J genes are TRBV7-3 and TRBJ2-1; 15 bases match TRBD2. CDR1 SGHTA and CDR2 FQGTGA come from the germline V gene. CDR3 size: 15 residues. Losses at the gene ends were 5 bases for V and 8 bases for J; bases not matched to a gene: 4. The CDR3 spells CASSLGLAGGDEQFF. Here the CDR3 DNA reads TGTGCCAGCAGCCTGGGACTAGCGGGAGGCGATGAGCAGTTCTTC.

The chain employs TRBV11-3 and TRBJ1-2; the D is unclear. V was shortened by 5 bases and J by 8 bases, with 15 bases between the two germline ends. Germline values: CDR1 SGHNT, CDR2 YENEEA. CDR3 size: 13 residues. The CDR3 bases are TGTGCCAGCAGCCAGGCTGGGTATAGGGGCTACACCTTC. Encoded protein: CASSQAGYRGYTF.

This clone was seen a handful of times. The chain joins TRBV5-4 to TRBJ1-1; maybe TRBD1 (5 bases). This CDR3 has 13 amino acids. Trimming removed 4 bases at V and 2 bases at J, with 9 bases between. CDR1 is SGHNT and CDR2 is YYREEE in the germline V gene (reference sequence). This chain's CDR3 is CASSIDSNTEAFF. CDR3 nucleotides: TGTGCCAGCAGCATAGACAGTAACACTGAAGCTTTCTTT.

This chain joins TRBV15 and TRBJ2-5; 8 nucleotides align to TRBD1. J gave up 5 bases and V 5 bases, and 7 bases lay outside the gene matches. CDR1 LNHNV and CDR2 YYDKDF come from the germline V gene (reference sequence). The CDR3 loop spans 14 amino acids. CDR3 residues: CATSRPDREETQYF. The CDR3 nucleotides are TGTGCCACCAGCCGCCCGGACAGGGAGGAGACCCAGTACTTC.

The V and J genes are TRBV3-1 (or the pseudogene TRBV3-2) and TRBJ1-5, with D unresolved. V shed 1 base and J shed 6 bases, with 7 bases lying between them. CDR1 LGHDT and CDR2 YNNKEL come from the germline V gene (reference sequence). This CDR3 contains 13 residues. The CDR3 region has the DNA TGTGCCAGCAGCCAAGCTTCAGGTCAGCCCCAGCATTTT. This encodes CASSQASGQPQHF.

The table lists this clone with a count of one. The chain links TRBV6-6 to TRBJ1-6, with 7 nucleotides matching TRBD1. This CDR3 contains 14 residues. J lost 9 bases, V lost 5 bases, and 7 bases had no gene match. CDR1 and CDR2 (germline): MNHNY, SVGAGI (reference sequence). The DNA for the CDR3 is TGTGCCAGCAGTACCACAGGGGAGGCTTCACCCCTCCACTTT. Its translation is CASSTTGEASPLHF.

This clone came up a few times. This chain links TRBV6-2 or TRBV6-3 with TRBJ1-1, with D unresolved. Per the germline V gene, CDR1 is MNHEY and CDR2 is SVGEGT. Trimming shortened V by 5 bases and J by 1 base, and 11 bases separated the two germline ends. The CDR3 sequence is 14 residues long. The CDR3 sequence is CASSPHSGNTEAFF. For the CDR3, the DNA is TGTGCCAGCAGTCCCCACTCAGGGAACACTGAAGCTTTCTTT.

This chain links TRBV6-1 with TRBJ1-3; TRBD1 aligns across 10 bases. Germline values: CDR1 MNHNS, CDR2 SASEGT. The length of the CDR3 is 17 residues. J lost 4 bases, V lost 0 bases, and 6 bases had no gene match. The CDR3 here is CASSEAWGQGTGNTIYF. CDR3 coding DNA: TGTGCCAGCAGTGAAGCCTGGGGACAGGGGACGGGAAACACCATATATTTT.

The chain joins TRBV3-1 (or the pseudogene TRBV3-2) to TRBJ2-3, with 12 bases identical to TRBD2. V lost 0 bases and J lost 2; bases outside the gene matches: 3. CDR1 LGHDT and CDR2 YNNKEL come from the germline V gene (reference sequence). The CDR3 has 17 amino acids. CDR3 loop: CASSQEGLAGLTDTQYF. The CDR3 DNA is TGTGCCAGCAGCCAAGAAGGACTAGCGGGACTCACAGATACGCAGTATTTT.

The V and J genes are TRBV19 and TRBJ2-7, with 9 bases matching TRBD1. This CDR3 contains 16 residues. Germline CDR1 is LNHDA and CDR2 is SQIVND (reference sequence). Trimming removed 4 bases from V and 1 base from J; junction bases left unmatched: 8. The chain's CDR3 is CASSSVGTGTSYEQYF. CDR3 coding DNA: TGTGCCAGTAGTAGCGTGGGGACAGGGACTTCCTACGAGCAGTACTTC.

The rearrangement links TRBV6-1 to TRBJ2-7, with 7 nucleotides matching TRBD1. Trimming cost V 4 bases and J 0 bases; bases outside gene matches: 9. In germline, CDR1 is MNHNS, CDR2 SASEGT. There are 16 residues in the CDR3. In DNA, the CDR3 is TGTGCCAGCAGTGGACCAAACAGGGGAATCTCCTACGAGCAGTACTTC. Encoded protein: CASSGPNRGISYEQYF.

The chain carries TRBV5-4 and TRBJ1-1; D possibly corresponds to TRBD1 (5 bases). CDR1 SGHNT and CDR2 YYREEE come from the germline V gene (reference sequence). V lost 3 bases and J lost 7, with 13 bases in between. The CDR3 is made up of 13 amino acids. CDR3 nucleotide sequence: TGTGCCAGCAGCTCCCCACCAGGGTATGAAGCTTTCTTT. This sequence encodes CASSSPPGYEAFF.

The chain joins TRBV7-2 to TRBJ2-1, with D possibly matching TRBD2 (5 bases). The germline gives CDR1 SGHTA, CDR2 FQGNSA. The CDR3 has 11 residues. Trimming took off 10 bases at V and 7 bases at J, with 11 bases between the two ends. The DNA for the CDR3 is TGTGCCACCGGTACGGGGAATGAGCAGTTCTTC. It encodes CATGTGNEQFF. The variable domain in full, completed from reference TRBV7-2 and TRBJ2-1, reads GAGVSQSPSNKVTEKGKDVELRCDPISGHTALYWYRQSLGQGLEFLIYFQGNSAPDKSGLPSDRFSAERTGGSVSTLTIQRTQQEDSAVYLCATGTGNEQFFGPGTRLTVL.

This chain uses TRBV9 with TRBJ1-2, with 7 bases identical to TRBD1. Per germline, CDR1 SGDLS and CDR2 YYNGEE. CDR3 length equals 13 residues. V was clipped by 0 bases and J by 5 bases; unmatched bases: 1. The CDR3 bases are TGTGCCAGCAGCGTAGGGACAGGATATGGCTACACCTTC. As protein: CASSVGTGYGYTF.

The chain uses TRBV7-2 and TRBJ2-2, with 9 positions matching TRBD2. After removal of 7 bases from V and 6 bases from J, the junction contained 9 bases not matched to a gene. Looked up from germline, CDR1 is SGHTA and CDR2 is FQGNSA. The CDR3 runs to 15 residues. CDR3 in amino acids: CASNQNSGSAGELFF. The CDR3 nucleotides read TGTGCCAGCAACCAAAATAGCGGGAGTGCCGGGGAGCTGTTTTTT.

The rearrangement joins TRBV28 to TRBJ1-1; TRBD1 might be the D (5 bases). The V gene lost 6 bases and the J gene lost 1 base, with 15 bases spanning the gap. The length of the CDR3 is 15 residues. The germline CDR1 and CDR2 sequences are MDHEN and SYDVKM. The CDR3 reads CASSQLLGGNTEAFF. DNA for the CDR3: TGTGCCAGCAGCCAATTATTGGGGGGGAACACTGAAGCTTTCTTT.

The chain carries TRBV15 and TRBJ2-5; TRBD1 might be the D (6 bases). CDR1 is LNHNV and CDR2 is YYDKDF in the germline V gene (reference sequence). The CDR3 is 15 residues long. Trimming stripped 0 bases from V and 2 bases from J, with 10 bases between. CDR3 sequence (DNA): TGTGCCACCAGCAGAGACCCTGGACAGCAAGAGACCCAGTACTTC. Translated: CATSRDPGQQETQYF.

The genes are TRBV18 and TRBJ1-1, with 11 bases fitting TRBD1. The V gene end was trimmed by 8 bases and the J gene end by 4 bases; junction bases not matched to a gene: 3. The CDR3 runs 13 residues. The germline CDR1 and CDR2 sequences are KGHSH and LQKENI. The CDR3 DNA reads TGTGCCAGCCGAGGGACAGGGGGCACTGAAGCTTTCTTT. Its translation is CASRGTGGTEAFF.

This clone was recorded a few times. The chain uses TRBV9 and TRBJ2-5; possible D gene TRBD2, 7 bases. The germline V gene encodes CDR1 SGDLS and CDR2 YYNGEE. V was pared by 4 bases and J by 4 bases, with 14 bases between. This CDR3 is 14 amino acids long. Written as DNA, the CDR3 is TGTGCCAGCAGCTCCGGGGGGCAGGTAGAGACCCAGTACTTC. This codes for CASSSGGQVETQYF.

The chain joins TRBV19 to TRBJ1-5; 7 bases match TRBD1. With 10 bases clipped from V and 1 base from J, the junction kept 7 bases outside the gene matches. Germline CDR1 reads LNHDA; CDR2 reads SQIVND (reference sequence). The CDR3 is 14 amino acids. The CDR3, as DNA: TGTGCCACCGATTCCAGGGGGAGCAATCAGCCCCAGCATTTT. Its translation is CATDSRGSNQPQHF.

This sequence joins TRBV9 and TRBJ1-1; D uncertain. Per germline, CDR1 SGDLS and CDR2 YYNGEE. This CDR3 region has 13 residues. With 0 bases removed from V and 2 bases from J, the gap between germline ends came to 5 bases. The CDR3 DNA reads as TGTGCCAGCAGCGTAGCTACCAACACTGAAGCTTTCTTT. Encoded protein: CASSVATNTEAFF.

This clone was found once. The chain is built from TRBV6-5 and TRBJ1-1; weak D call: TRBD1 (6 bases). This CDR3 is 16 amino acids long. The germline V and J ends were trimmed by 4 bases and 0 bases, with 15 bases remaining between them. Germline V gene sequence: CDR1 MNHEY, CDR2 SVGAGI. For the CDR3, the DNA is TGTGCCAGCAGTTTTTTTGCCGGGACACTGAACACTGAAGCTTTCTTT. Amino acids: CASSFFAGTLNTEAFF.

In the case of this clone: Other DNA sequences in the same sample also yield this CDR3. J is TRBJ1-1 and V is TRBV7-9; D is possibly TRBD1 (6 bases). Per germline, CDR1 SEHNR and CDR2 FQNEAQ (reference sequence). The germline V and J ends were trimmed by 1 base and 5 bases, with 11 bases remaining between them. This CDR3 is built from 14 residues. Here the CDR3 reads CASSLETGNTEAFF. The CDR3, as DNA: TGTGCCAGCAGCTTAGAAACAGGGAATACTGAAGCTTTCTTT.

The chain is built from TRBV6-2 or TRBV6-3 and TRBJ2-7; the D gene is possibly TRBD2 (5 bases). Germline CDR1 is MNHEY and CDR2 is SVGEGT. CDR3 size: 12 residues. Trimming cost V 6 bases and J 3 bases, with 9 bases left between them. The chain's CDR3 is CASSPGLYEQYV. In nucleotides, the CDR3 is TGTGCCAGCAGCCCAGGACTCTACGAGCAGTACGTC.

The chain employs TRBV7-9 and TRBJ1-2; TRBD1 aligns across 7 bases. V was clipped by 4 bases and J by 4 bases; unmatched bases: 15. Germline V gene data show CDR1 as SEHNR and CDR2 as FQNEAQ (reference sequence). The CDR3 has 17 amino acids. The CDR3: CASSYTIQRGQSYGYTF. DNA for the CDR3: TGTGCCAGCAGCTATACCATTCAAAGGGGACAGTCCTATGGCTACACCTTC.

This sequence joins TRBV5-1 and TRBJ1-1; D is unresolved. This CDR3 contains 14 residues. Germline V gene lookup returns CDR1 SGHRS and CDR2 YFSETQ. The V end lost 0 bases, the J end lost 0 bases, and 6 bases lay between the germline ends. The CDR3 DNA reads TGCGCCAGCAGCTTGGACAGCATGAACACTGAAGCTTTCTTT. Residues: CASSLDSMNTEAFF.

The chain joins TRBV4-2 to TRBJ2-3; D is possibly TRBD2 (6 bases). Trimming removed 2 bases at V and 3 bases at J, with 9 bases between. Per germline, CDR1 LGHNA and CDR2 YNFKEQ. This CDR3 has 14 residues. This CDR3 reads CASSQSGGTDTQYF. In DNA, the CDR3 is TGTGCCAGCAGCCAAAGTGGGGGGACAGATACGCAGTATTTT.